This is a list of T cell receptor beta chains from one sample in a study of CD4+ T cells in melanoma. The protocol was immunoSEQ multiplex PCR, while the TCRdb copy is restricted to in-frame clones and leaves out a portion. The profile covers over 130,000 clones, with 80% to 95% appearing a single time and 1.5% to 1.7% taken by the ten largest. These receptors all come from a human donor with melanoma. The CDR3 runs from the conserved cysteine through the conserved F or W. The D gene is left open where the match is weak. The size of a clone is reported for some rows only, either as once, few or many, or as a class for expanded clones.

D gene: TRBD1
J gene: TRBJ1-6
clone size: .
V gene: TRBV4-1
CDR3 protein: CASSHGQGFGNSPLHF
CDR3 DNA: TGCGCCAGCAGCCACGGACAGGGTTTTGGTAATTCACCCCTCCACTTT

D gene: TRBD1
J gene: TRBJ2-7
clone size: .
V gene: TRBV7-9
CDR3 protein: CASRAGTETYEQYF
CDR3 DNA: TGTGCCAGCAGGGCCGGGACAGAGACCTACGAGCAGTACTTC

D gene: .
J gene: TRBJ1-5
clone size: .
V gene: TRBV7-2
CDR3 protein: CASSLHQNQPQHF
CDR3 DNA: TGTGCCAGCAGCTTACATCAGAATCAGCCCCAGCATTTT

D gene: .
J gene: TRBJ2-3
clone size: .
V gene: TRBV5-5
CDR3 protein: CASRTAGGGTDTQYF
CDR3 DNA: TGTGCCAGCAGGACAGCCGGGGGCGGCACAGATACGCAGTATTTT

D gene: .
J gene: TRBJ2-1
clone size: once
V gene: TRBV5-1
CDR3 protein: CASSLVKGTYNEQFF
CDR3 DNA: TGCGCCAGCAGCTTGGTCAAGGGTACCTACAATGAGCAGTTCTTC

D gene: .
J gene: TRBJ1-6
clone size: .
V gene: TRBV6-1
CDR3 protein: CASREWAVSYNSPLHF
CDR3 DNA: TGTGCCAGCAGGGAATGGGCAGTCTCCTATAATTCACCCCTCCACTTT

D gene: TRBD1
J gene: TRBJ1-3
clone size: once
V gene: TRBV9
CDR3 protein: CASSVVGAGQGENTIYF
CDR3 DNA: TGTGCCAGCAGCGTAGTAGGGGCTGGACAGGGTGAGAACACCATATATTTT

D gene: .
J gene: TRBJ2-3
clone size: .
V gene: TRBV27
CDR3 protein: CASSLFQAGITDTQYF
CDR3 DNA: TGTGCCAGCAGTTTATTTCAGGCGGGGATCACAGATACGCAGTATTTT

D gene: TRBD1
J gene: TRBJ1-4
clone size: .
V gene: TRBV2
CDR3 protein: CASSEGWTGGEKLFF
CDR3 DNA: TGTGCCAGCAGTGAAGGGTGGACAGGGGGTGAAAAACTGTTTTTT

D gene: .
J gene: TRBJ2-3
clone size: .
V gene: TRBV5-1
CDR3 protein: CASTWREDTDTQYF
CDR3 DNA: TGCGCCAGCACCTGGAGGGAGGACACAGATACGCAGTATTTT

D gene: .
J gene: TRBJ1-1
clone size: .
V gene: TRBV10-3
CDR3 protein: CASRWEGDTEAFF
CDR3 DNA: TGTGCCAGCAGGTGGGAGGGGGACACTGAAGCTTTCTTT

D gene: .
J gene: TRBJ1-1
clone size: .
V gene: TRBV5-1
CDR3 protein: CASSPGGGFDTEAFF
CDR3 DNA: TGCGCCAGCAGCCCCGGCGGGGGTTTCGACACTGAAGCTTTCTTT

D gene: .
J gene: TRBJ2-1
clone size: .
V gene: TRBV12-5
CDR3 protein: CASGLDRVSEQFF
CDR3 DNA: TGTGCTAGTGGTTTGGACAGGGTCAGTGAGCAGTTCTTC

D gene: .
J gene: TRBJ1-2
clone size: .
V gene: TRBV5-1
CDR3 protein: CASSLDTTGDGYTF
CDR3 DNA: TGCGCCAGCAGCTTGGATACGACGGGGGATGGCTACACCTTC

D gene: .
J gene: TRBJ1-3
clone size: .
V gene: TRBV5-1
CDR3 protein: CASSLVSGAGNTIYF
CDR3 DNA: TGCGCCAGCAGCTTGGTGTCCGGGGCTGGAAACACCATATATTTT

D gene: .
J gene: TRBJ1-3
clone size: .
V gene: TRBV5-4
CDR3 protein: CASSQERRNTIYF
CDR3 DNA: TGTGCCAGCAGCCAGGAGAGACGGAACACCATATATTTT

D gene: TRBD1
J gene: TRBJ1-2
clone size: .
V gene: TRBV5-1
CDR3 protein: CASSGAGTGGFYGYTF
CDR3 DNA: TGCGCCAGCAGCGGGGCCGGGACAGGGGGCTTCTATGGCTACACCTTC

D gene: .
J gene: TRBJ1-1
clone size: .
V gene: TRBV14
CDR3 protein: CASSQGGYDAEAFF
CDR3 DNA: TGTGCCAGCAGCCAAGGGGGGTATGACGCTGAAGCTTTCTTT

D gene: .
J gene: TRBJ2-5
clone size: .
V gene: TRBV30
CDR3 protein: CARSGLGTYQETQYF
CDR3 DNA: TGTGCCCGTTCGGGCCTCGGGACGTACCAAGAGACCCAGTACTTC

D gene: TRBD1
J gene: TRBJ2-5
clone size: .
V gene: TRBV6-5
CDR3 protein: CASSWTGGLKETQYF
CDR3 DNA: TGTGCCAGCAGTTGGACAGGGGGGTTAAAAGAGACCCAGTACTTC

D gene: TRBD1
J gene: TRBJ1-1
clone size: .
V gene: TRBV25-1
CDR3 protein: CASSESTGRGKTEAFF
CDR3 DNA: TGTGCCAGCAGTGAATCGACAGGGCGTGGGAAAACTGAAGCTTTCTTT

D gene: TRBD1
J gene: TRBJ1-2
clone size: once
V gene: TRBV5-1
CDR3 protein: CASSTRQGNYGYTF
CDR3 DNA: TGCGCCAGCAGCACCCGACAGGGTAACTATGGCTACACCTTC

D gene: TRBD2
J gene: TRBJ2-1
clone size: .
V gene: TRBV5-1
CDR3 protein: CASSLALADNEQFF
CDR3 DNA: TGCGCCAGCAGCTTGGCACTAGCGGACAATGAGCAGTTCTTC

D gene: .
J gene: TRBJ1-4
clone size: .
V gene: TRBV6-5
CDR3 protein: CASSYSGTPAEKLFF
CDR3 DNA: TGTGCCAGCAGTTACTCTGGGACACCCGCCGAAAAACTGTTTTTT

D gene: .
J gene: TRBJ1-1
clone size: .
V gene: TRBV18
CDR3 protein: CASAINTEAFF
CDR3 DNA: TGTGCCAGCGCAATCAACACTGAAGCTTTCTTT

D gene: .
J gene: TRBJ1-2
clone size: .
V gene: TRBV5-6
CDR3 protein: CASSLKQSLLYGYTF
CDR3 DNA: TGTGCCAGCAGCTTGAAGCAGTCGTTACTCTATGGCTACACCTTC

D gene: .
J gene: TRBJ2-7
clone size: .
V gene: TRBV6-5
CDR3 protein: CASSRGPVLYEQYF
CDR3 DNA: TGTGCCAGCAGTCGGGGTCCTGTACTCTACGAGCAGTACTTC

D gene: .
J gene: TRBJ2-7
clone size: .
V gene: TRBV14
CDR3 protein: CASSQGGTSPREQYF
CDR3 DNA: TGTGCCAGCAGCCAAGGAGGGACATCCCCCCGCGAGCAGTACTTC

D gene: TRBD1
J gene: TRBJ2-7
clone size: .
V gene: TRBV4-1
CDR3 protein: CASSQRTGAYEQYF
CDR3 DNA: TGCGCCAGCAGCCAGAGGACAGGCGCCTACGAGCAGTACTTC

D gene: .
J gene: TRBJ2-7
clone size: .
V gene: TRBV7-9
CDR3 protein: CASSLASGPGTLEQYF
CDR3 DNA: TGTGCCAGCAGCTTGGCCTCGGGACCGGGAACCCTCGAGCAGTACTTC

D gene: TRBD1
J gene: TRBJ1-5
clone size: .
V gene: TRBV5-5
CDR3 protein: CASSFVETGGTSNQPQHF
CDR3 DNA: TGTGCCAGCAGCTTTGTCGAGACAGGGGGGACGAGCAATCAGCCCCAGCATTTT

D gene: .
J gene: TRBJ2-3
clone size: once
V gene: TRBV12-5
CDR3 protein: CASGLVIGDTQYF
CDR3 DNA: TGTGCTAGTGGTTTGGTAATAGGAGATACGCAGTATTTT

D gene: .
J gene: TRBJ2-1
clone size: .
V gene: TRBV7-2
CDR3 protein: CASSLFRGINEQFF
CDR3 DNA: TGTGCCAGCAGCTTATTCCGGGGGATCAATGAGCAGTTCTTC

D gene: .
J gene: TRBJ2-3
clone size: once
V gene: TRBV30
CDR3 protein: CAWSAPGPDTQYF
CDR3 DNA: TGTGCCTGGAGTGCCCCGGGCCCAGATACGCAGTATTTT

D gene: .
J gene: TRBJ2-3
clone size: .
V gene: TRBV4-2
CDR3 protein: CASRYGLGSTDTQYF
CDR3 DNA: TGTGCCAGCAGGTACGGACTGGGTAGCACAGATACGCAGTATTTT

D gene: .
J gene: TRBJ2-1
clone size: .
V gene: TRBV6-5
CDR3 protein: CASSGVTRDNEQFF
CDR3 DNA: TGTGCCAGCAGTGGGGTCACGAGAGACAATGAGCAGTTCTTC

D gene: .
J gene: TRBJ2-2
clone size: .
V gene: TRBV7-3
CDR3 protein: CASSLLGLRGTGELFF
CDR3 DNA: TGTGCCAGCAGCTTATTGGGGTTAAGGGGCACCGGGGAGCTGTTTTTT

D gene: TRBD2
J gene: TRBJ2-1
clone size: .
V gene: TRBV2
CDR3 protein: CASSVAGGSNEQFF
CDR3 DNA: TGTGCCAGCAGTGTGGCGGGGGGTAGTAATGAGCAGTTCTTC

D gene: .
J gene: TRBJ2-3
clone size: .
V gene: TRBV2
CDR3 protein: CASSYQGISTDTQYF
CDR3 DNA: TGTGCCAGCAGCTATCAGGGCATCAGCACAGATACGCAGTATTTT

D gene: .
J gene: TRBJ2-2
clone size: .
V gene: TRBV10-2
CDR3 protein: CASSELQGGTGELFF
CDR3 DNA: TGCGCCAGCAGTGAGCTTCAGGGGGGCACCGGGGAGCTGTTTTTT

D gene: TRBD1
J gene: TRBJ2-5
clone size: .
V gene: TRBV7-9
CDR3 protein: CASSLNLQGRETQYF
CDR3 DNA: TGTGCCAGCAGCTTAAATTTACAGGGGAGAGAGACCCAGTACTTC

D gene: .
J gene: TRBJ2-1
clone size: .
V gene: TRBV30
CDR3 protein: CAWRTTFGAYNEQFF
CDR3 DNA: TGTGCCTGGAGGACGACTTTTGGGGCCTACAATGAGCAGTTCTTC

D gene: .
J gene: TRBJ2-7
clone size: .
V gene: TRBV7-9
CDR3 protein: CASSPHRYEQYF
CDR3 DNA: TGTGCCAGCAGCCCCCATAGATACGAGCAGTACTTC

D gene: TRBD1
J gene: TRBJ1-4
clone size: .
V gene: TRBV11-1
CDR3 protein: CASSPDRENEKLFF
CDR3 DNA: TGTGCCAGCAGCCCGGACAGGGAGAATGAAAAACTGTTTTTT

D gene: .
J gene: TRBJ2-1
clone size: .
V gene: TRBV5-1
CDR3 protein: CASSLVEEAVNEQFF
CDR3 DNA: TGCGCCAGCAGCCTCGTTGAGGAGGCAGTCAATGAGCAGTTCTTC

D gene: .
J gene: TRBJ2-7
clone size: .
V gene: TRBV6-1
CDR3 protein: CASSGTAYEQYF
CDR3 DNA: TGTGCCAGCAGTGGAACAGCGTACGAGCAGTACTTC

D gene: .
J gene: TRBJ1-6
clone size: .
V gene: TRBV5-8
CDR3 protein: CASSPDRDSPLHF
CDR3 DNA: TGTGCCAGCAGCCCGGACCGGGATTCACCCCTCCACTTT

D gene: .
J gene: TRBJ1-2
clone size: .
V gene: TRBV14
CDR3 protein: CASSHGPSYGYTF
CDR3 DNA: TGTGCCAGCAGCCACGGACCGAGCTATGGCTACACCTTC

D gene: .
J gene: TRBJ1-1
clone size: .
V gene: TRBV7-9
CDR3 protein: CASSLQGTEKAFF
CDR3 DNA: TGTGCCAGCAGCTTACAGGGTACGGAAAAAGCTTTCTTT

D gene: .
J gene: TRBJ1-6
clone size: once
V gene: TRBV30
CDR3 protein: CAWTPDRTSSYNSPLHF
CDR3 DNA: TGTGCCTGGACCCCCGACAGGACTAGCTCCTATAATTCACCCCTCCACTTT

D gene: .
J gene: TRBJ1-2
clone size: .
V gene: TRBV6-1
CDR3 protein: CASSAGVFYGYTF
CDR3 DNA: TGTGCCAGCAGCGCCGGGGTGTTCTATGGCTACACCTTC

D gene: .
J gene: TRBJ1-4
clone size: .
V gene: TRBV14
CDR3 protein: CASSPGPTVVSNEKLFF
CDR3 DNA: TGTGCCAGCAGCCCAGGACCAACAGTGGTATCTAATGAAAAACTGTTTTTT

D gene: .
J gene: TRBJ1-2
clone size: .
V gene: TRBV6-5
CDR3 protein: CASSRSTGPGYTF
CDR3 DNA: TGTGCCAGCAGTCGATCGACAGGCCCAGGCTACACCTTC

D gene: TRBD1
J gene: TRBJ2-5
clone size: .
V gene: TRBV7-9
CDR3 protein: CASSVTTGVHETQYF
CDR3 DNA: TGTGCCAGCAGCGTCACGACAGGGGTCCACGAGACCCAGTACTTC

D gene: .
J gene: TRBJ1-6
clone size: .
V gene: TRBV6-1
CDR3 protein: CASSGGQINSPLHF
CDR3 DNA: TGTGCCAGCAGCGGCGGACAGATTAATTCACCCCTCCACTTT